This paragraph reports one TCR beta chain. Its cognate antigen is unknown. Germline CDR1 reads DFQATT; CDR2 reads SNEGSKA (reference sequence). Trimming pared 0 bases from V and 16 bases from J, leaving 13 bases between. CDR3 size: 11 residues. The sample is drawn from a study of shared clonotypes between healthy human individuals. General study findings and limits: What naive subsets generally showed was a larger estimated richness than memory subsets showed.

The repertoire was sequenced with immunoSEQ multiplex PCR; TCRdb's copy has only in-frame clones and lacks some. This table holds about 2.4 million clones, more than 90% found once. V gene TRBV20-1 combines with J gene TRBJ2-1; D is unclear. This sequence was found in a man aged 18 to 35 in good health. Specimen: naive CD4+ T cells sorted from blood. Subset in this sample: CD45RA+ positively selected. CDR3 protein: CSARDIRNPFF. CDR3 DNA: TGCAGTGCTAGAGACATCCGGAACCCTTTCTTC.